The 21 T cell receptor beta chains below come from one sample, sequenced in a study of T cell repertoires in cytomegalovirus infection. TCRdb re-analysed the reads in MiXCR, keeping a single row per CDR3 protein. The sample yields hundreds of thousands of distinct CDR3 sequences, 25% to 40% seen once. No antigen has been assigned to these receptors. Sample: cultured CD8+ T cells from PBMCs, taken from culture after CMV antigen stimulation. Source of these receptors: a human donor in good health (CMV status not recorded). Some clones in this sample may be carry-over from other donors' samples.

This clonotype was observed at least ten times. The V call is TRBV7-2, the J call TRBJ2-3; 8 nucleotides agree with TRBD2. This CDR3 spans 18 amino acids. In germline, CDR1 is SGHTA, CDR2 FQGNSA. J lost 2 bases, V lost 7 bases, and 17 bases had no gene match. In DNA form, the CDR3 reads TGTGCCAGCACGCTTAACCCGGGACTAGTGGGGCTCACAGATACGCAGTATTTT. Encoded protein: CASTLNPGLVGLTDTQYF.

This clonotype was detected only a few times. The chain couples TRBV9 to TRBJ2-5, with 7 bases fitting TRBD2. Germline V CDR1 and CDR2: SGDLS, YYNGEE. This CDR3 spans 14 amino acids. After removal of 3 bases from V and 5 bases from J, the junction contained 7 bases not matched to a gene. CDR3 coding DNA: TGTGCCAGCAGCGGGACTAGTTTGAGGGAGACCCAGTACTTC. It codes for CASSGTSLRETQYF.

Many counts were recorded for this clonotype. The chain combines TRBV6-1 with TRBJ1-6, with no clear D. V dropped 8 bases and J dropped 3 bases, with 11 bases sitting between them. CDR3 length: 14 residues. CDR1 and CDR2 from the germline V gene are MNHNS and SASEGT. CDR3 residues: CASGPANYNSPLHF. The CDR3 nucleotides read TGTGCCAGCGGACCGGCTAACTATAATTCACCCCTCCACTTT.

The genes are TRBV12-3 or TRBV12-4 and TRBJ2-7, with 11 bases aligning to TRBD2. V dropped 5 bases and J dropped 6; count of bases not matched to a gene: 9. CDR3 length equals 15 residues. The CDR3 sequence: CASSPSGGLWGEQYF. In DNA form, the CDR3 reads TGTGCCAGCAGTCCTAGCGGGGGGTTATGGGGCGAGCAGTACTTC.

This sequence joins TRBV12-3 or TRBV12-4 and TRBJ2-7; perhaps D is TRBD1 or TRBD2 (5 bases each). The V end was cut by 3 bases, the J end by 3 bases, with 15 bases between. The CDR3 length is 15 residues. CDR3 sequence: CASSLGDPLVYEQYF. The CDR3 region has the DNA TGTGCCAGCAGTTTGGGGGATCCCCTCGTCTACGAGCAGTACTTC.

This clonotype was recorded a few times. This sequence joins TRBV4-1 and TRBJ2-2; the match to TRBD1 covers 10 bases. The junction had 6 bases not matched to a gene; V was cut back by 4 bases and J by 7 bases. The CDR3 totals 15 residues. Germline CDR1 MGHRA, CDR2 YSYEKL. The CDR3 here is CASSLGQGVDGELFF. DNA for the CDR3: TGCGCCAGCAGCCTCGGACAGGGGGTGGACGGGGAGCTGTTTTTT.

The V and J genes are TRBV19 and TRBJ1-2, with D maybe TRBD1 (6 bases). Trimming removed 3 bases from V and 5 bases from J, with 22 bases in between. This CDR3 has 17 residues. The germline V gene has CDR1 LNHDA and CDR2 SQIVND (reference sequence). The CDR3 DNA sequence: TGTGCCAGTAGTATCAGGTACAGGGAGAAGAGGGGTTATGGCTACACCTTC. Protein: CASSIRYREKRGYGYTF. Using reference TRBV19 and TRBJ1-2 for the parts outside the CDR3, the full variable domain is DGGITQSPKYLFRKEGQNVTLSCEQNLNHDAMYWYRQDPGQGLRLIYYSQIVNDFQKGDIAEGYSVSREKKESFPLTVTSAQKNPTAFYLCASSIRYREKRGYGYTFGSGTRLTVV.

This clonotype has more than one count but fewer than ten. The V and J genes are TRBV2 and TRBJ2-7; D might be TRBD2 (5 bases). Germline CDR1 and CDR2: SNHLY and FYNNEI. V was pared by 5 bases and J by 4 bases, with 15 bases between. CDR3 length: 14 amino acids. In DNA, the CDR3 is TGTGCCAGCAGTCCGGCGGGCTACGGATACGAGCAGTACGTC. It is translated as CASSPAGYGYEQYV.

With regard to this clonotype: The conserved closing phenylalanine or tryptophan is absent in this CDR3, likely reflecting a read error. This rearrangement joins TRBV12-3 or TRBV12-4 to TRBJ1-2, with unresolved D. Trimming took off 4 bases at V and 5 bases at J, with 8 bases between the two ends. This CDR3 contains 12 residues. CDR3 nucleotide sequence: TGTGCCAGCAGTTCCCAGCTGTATGGCTACACCCTC. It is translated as CASSSQLYGYTL.

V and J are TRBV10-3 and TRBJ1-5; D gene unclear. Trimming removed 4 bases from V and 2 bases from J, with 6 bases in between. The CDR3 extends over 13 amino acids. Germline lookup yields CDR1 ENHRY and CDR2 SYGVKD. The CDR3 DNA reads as TGTGCCATCAGTGGAGAGGGCAATCAGCCCCAGCATTTT. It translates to CAISGEGNQPQHF.

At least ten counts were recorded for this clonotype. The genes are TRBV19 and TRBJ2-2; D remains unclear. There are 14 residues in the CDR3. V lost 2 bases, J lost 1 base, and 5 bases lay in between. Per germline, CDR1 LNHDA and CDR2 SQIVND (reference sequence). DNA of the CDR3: TGTGCCAGTAGTATACTAGGGAACACCGGGGAGCTGTTTTTT. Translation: CASSILGNTGELFF. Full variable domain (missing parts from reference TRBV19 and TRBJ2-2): DGGITQSPKYLFRKEGQNVTLSCEQNLNHDAMYWYRQDPGQGLRLIYYSQIVNDFQKGDIAEGYSVSREKKESFPLTVTSAQKNPTAFYLCASSILGNTGELFFGEGSRLTVL.

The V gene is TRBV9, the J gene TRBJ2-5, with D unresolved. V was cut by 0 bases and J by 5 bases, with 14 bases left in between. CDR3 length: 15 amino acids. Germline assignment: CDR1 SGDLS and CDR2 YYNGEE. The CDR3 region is CASSVGYSVEETQYF. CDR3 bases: TGTGCCAGCAGCGTAGGGTACAGCGTTGAGGAGACCCAGTACTTC. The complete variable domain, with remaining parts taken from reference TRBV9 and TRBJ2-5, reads DSGVTQTPKHLITATGQRVTLRCSPRSGDLSVYWYQQSLDQGLQFLIQYYNGEERAKGNILERFSAQQFPDLHSELNLSSLELGDSALYFCASSVGYSVEETQYFGPGTRLLVL.

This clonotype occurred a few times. The CDR3 here is CASSHFPGQGHEKLFF. In nucleotides, the CDR3 is TGTGCCAGCAGCCATTTTCCGGGACAGGGACACGAAAAACTGTTTTTT. The chain is built from TRBV4-2 and TRBJ1-4, with 9 positions matching TRBD1. V lost 3 bases to trimming and J lost 8 bases; unmatched junction nucleotides: 10. The CDR3 spans 16 residues. Germline CDR1 and CDR2: LGHNA and YNFKEQ.

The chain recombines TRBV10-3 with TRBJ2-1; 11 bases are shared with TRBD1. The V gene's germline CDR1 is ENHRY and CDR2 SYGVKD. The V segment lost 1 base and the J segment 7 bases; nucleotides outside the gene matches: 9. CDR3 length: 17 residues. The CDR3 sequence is CAISEFGQGAMENEQFF. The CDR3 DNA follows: TGTGCCATCAGTGAGTTTGGACAGGGGGCGATGGAAAATGAGCAGTTCTTC.

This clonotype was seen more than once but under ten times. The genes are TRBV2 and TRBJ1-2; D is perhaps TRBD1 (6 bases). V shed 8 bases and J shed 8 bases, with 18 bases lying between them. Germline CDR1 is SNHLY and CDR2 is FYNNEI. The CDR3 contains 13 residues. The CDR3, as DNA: TGTGCCAGCCTTACAGGGTACGCGCGCGGCTACACCTTC. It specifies CASLTGYARGYTF.

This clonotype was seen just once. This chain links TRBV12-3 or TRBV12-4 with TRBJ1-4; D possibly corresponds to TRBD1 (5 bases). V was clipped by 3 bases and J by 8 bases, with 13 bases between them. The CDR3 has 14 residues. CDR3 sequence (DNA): TGTGCCAGCAGTTTTGGTGGGGGAGGAGAAAAACTGTTTTTT. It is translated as CASSFGGGGEKLFF.

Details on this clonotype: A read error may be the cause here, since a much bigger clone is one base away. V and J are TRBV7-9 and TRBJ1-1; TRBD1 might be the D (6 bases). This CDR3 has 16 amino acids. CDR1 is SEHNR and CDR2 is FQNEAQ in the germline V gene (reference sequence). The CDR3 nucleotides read TGTGCCGGCAGCCCTCACCCTCGGACAGAGAACACTGAAGCTTTCTTT. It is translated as CAGSPHPRTENTEAFF.

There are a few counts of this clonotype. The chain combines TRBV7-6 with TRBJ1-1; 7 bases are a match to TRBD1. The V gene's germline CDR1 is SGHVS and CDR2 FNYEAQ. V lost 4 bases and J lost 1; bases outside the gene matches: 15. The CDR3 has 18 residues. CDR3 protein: CASSSTGVKAWGNTEAFF. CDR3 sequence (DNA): TGTGCCAGCAGCTCCACAGGGGTCAAGGCTTGGGGGAACACTGAAGCTTTCTTT.

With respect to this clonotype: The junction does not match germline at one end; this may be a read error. CDR3 coding DNA: TGTGCCAGCAGTTATTCGAGGGCTGGGGGGAACACCGTGGAGCTGTTTTTT. As protein: CASSYSRAGGNTVELFF. The chain joins TRBV6-6 to TRBJ2-2; a weak D match, TRBD2 (6 bases). The CDR3 length is 17 residues. Germline assignment: CDR1 MNHNY and CDR2 SVGAGI (reference sequence).

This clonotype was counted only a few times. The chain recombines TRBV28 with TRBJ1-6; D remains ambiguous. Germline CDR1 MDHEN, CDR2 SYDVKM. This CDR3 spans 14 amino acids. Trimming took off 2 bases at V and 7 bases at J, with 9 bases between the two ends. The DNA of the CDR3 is TGTGCCAGCAGTTTAACACCGACAAATTCACCCCTCCACTTT. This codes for CASSLTPTNSPLHF.

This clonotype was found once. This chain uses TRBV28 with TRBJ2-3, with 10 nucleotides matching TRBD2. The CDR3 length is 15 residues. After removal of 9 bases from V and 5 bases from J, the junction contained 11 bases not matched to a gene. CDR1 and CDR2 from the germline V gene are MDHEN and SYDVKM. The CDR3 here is CASILAGGWLDTQYF. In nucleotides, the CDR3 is TGTGCCAGTATTTTAGCGGGGGGTTGGCTAGATACGCAGTATTTT.